A single sample gave rise to the 2 T cell receptor beta chains below, sequenced in a study of blood T cell repertoires in COVID-19 (dated by TCRdb to the early 2020s). Receptors were amplified or captured by the immunoSEQ multiplex PCR assay. Here the immuneACCESS table is served through TCRdb, limited to in-frame sequences with V and J called. Missing clones are a known gap in these copies; in checked studies unresolved V genes cover under half, and the rest lacks a known reason. Across this sample there are 110,000 to 150,000 clones, with about four fifths seen only once. The biggest ten clones account for 1.5% to 2% of the sample. The sequencing input was peripheral blood. The source is a human donor in a cohort sampled during active COVID-19.

The rearrangement uses TRBV7-2 and TRBJ2-5, with 8 bases aligning to TRBD2. Per germline, CDR1 SGHTA and CDR2 FQGNSA. This CDR3 has 16 residues. V lost 4 bases and J lost 8; bases outside the gene matches: 15. The CDR3 here is CASSSDGGRSLRTQYF. In DNA, the CDR3 is TGTGCCAGCAGCTCCGACGGCGGGAGGTCCTTGCGAACCCAGTACTTC.

This clone is a singleton in its sample. The chain has TRBV7-9 and TRBJ2-6; D is possibly TRBD2 (6 bases). Trimming removed 3 bases from V and 0 bases from J, with 15 bases in between. CDR3 length: 18 amino acids. The germline V gene has CDR1 SEHNR and CDR2 FQNEAQ (reference sequence). The CDR3 loop is CASSFSSDRSSGANVLTF. In nucleotides, the CDR3 is TGTGCCAGCAGCTTTTCTAGCGATAGGAGCTCTGGGGCCAACGTCCTGACTTTC.